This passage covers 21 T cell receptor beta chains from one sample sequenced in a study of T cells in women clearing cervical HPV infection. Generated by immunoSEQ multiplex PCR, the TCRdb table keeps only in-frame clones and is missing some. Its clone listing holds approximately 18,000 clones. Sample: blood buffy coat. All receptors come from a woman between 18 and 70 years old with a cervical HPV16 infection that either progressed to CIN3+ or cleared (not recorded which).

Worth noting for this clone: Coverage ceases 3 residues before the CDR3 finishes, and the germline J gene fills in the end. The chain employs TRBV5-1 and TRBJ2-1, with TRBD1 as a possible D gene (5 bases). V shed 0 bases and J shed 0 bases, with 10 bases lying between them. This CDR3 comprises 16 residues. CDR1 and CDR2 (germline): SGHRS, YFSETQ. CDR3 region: CASSLVGDSSYNEQFF. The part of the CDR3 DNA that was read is TGCGCCAGCAGCTTGGTTGGAGACAGCTCCTACAATGAG.

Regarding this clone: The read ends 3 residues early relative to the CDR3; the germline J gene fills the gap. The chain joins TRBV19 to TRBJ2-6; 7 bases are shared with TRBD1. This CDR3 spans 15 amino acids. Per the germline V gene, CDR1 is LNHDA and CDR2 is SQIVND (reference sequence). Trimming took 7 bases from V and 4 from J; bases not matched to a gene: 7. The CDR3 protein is CASMKGAGGANVLTF. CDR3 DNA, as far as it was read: TGTGCCAGTATGAAGGGGGCAGGCGGGGCCAACGTC.

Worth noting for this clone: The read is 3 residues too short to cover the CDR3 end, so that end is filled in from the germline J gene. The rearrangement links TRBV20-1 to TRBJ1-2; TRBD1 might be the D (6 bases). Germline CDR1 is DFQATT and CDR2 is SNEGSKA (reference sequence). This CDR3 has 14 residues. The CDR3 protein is CSASPGTQDSRYTF. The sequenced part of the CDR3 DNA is TGCAGTGCTAGTCCCGGGACACAGGATTCGCGC.

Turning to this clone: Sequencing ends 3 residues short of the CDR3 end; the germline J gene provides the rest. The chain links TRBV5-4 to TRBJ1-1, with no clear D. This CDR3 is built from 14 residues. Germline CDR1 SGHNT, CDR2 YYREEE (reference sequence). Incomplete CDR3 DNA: TGTGCCAGCAGCCAAAAAAAAACAGATTTTGTA. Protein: CASSQKKTDFV. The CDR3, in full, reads CASSQKKTDFVAFF.

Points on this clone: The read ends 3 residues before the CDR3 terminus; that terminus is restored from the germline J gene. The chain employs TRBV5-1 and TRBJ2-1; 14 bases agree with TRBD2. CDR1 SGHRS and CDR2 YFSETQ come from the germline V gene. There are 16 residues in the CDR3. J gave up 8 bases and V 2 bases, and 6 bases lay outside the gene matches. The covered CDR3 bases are TGCGCCAGCAGCTTCCGACTAGCGGGGGGGCCGGATGAG. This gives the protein CASSFRLAGGPDE. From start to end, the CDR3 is CASSFRLAGGPDEQFF.

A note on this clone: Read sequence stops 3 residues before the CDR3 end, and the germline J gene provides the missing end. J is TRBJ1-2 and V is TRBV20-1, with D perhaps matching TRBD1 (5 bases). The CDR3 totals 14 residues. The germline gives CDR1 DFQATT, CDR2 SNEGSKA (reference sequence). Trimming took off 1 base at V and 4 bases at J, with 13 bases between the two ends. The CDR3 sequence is CSARGTRDSYGYTF. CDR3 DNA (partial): TGCAGTGCTAGAGGTACGAGGGACTCCTATGGC.

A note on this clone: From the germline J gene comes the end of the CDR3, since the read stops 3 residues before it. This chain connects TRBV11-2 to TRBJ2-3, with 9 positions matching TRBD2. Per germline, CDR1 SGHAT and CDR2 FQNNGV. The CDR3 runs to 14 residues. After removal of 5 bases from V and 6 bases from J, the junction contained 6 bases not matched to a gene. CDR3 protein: CASSLSGGGDTQYF. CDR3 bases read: TGTGCCAGCAGCCTTAGCGGGGGCGGGGATACG. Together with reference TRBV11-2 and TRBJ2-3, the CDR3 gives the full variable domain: EAGVAQSPRYKIIEKRQSVAFWCNPISGHATLYWYQQILGQGPKLLIQFQNNGVVDDSQLPKDRFSAERLKGVDSTLKIQPAKLEDSAVYLCASSLSGGGDTQYFGPGTRLTVL.

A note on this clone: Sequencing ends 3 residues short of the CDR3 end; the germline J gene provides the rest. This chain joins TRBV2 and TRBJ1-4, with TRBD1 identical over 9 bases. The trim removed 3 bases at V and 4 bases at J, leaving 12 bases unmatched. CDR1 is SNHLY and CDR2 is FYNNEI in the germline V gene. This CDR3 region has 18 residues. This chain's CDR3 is CASSDPSFSDRGNEKLFF. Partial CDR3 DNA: TGTGCCAGCAGTGACCCGTCTTTTTCGGACAGGGGTAATGAAAAA.

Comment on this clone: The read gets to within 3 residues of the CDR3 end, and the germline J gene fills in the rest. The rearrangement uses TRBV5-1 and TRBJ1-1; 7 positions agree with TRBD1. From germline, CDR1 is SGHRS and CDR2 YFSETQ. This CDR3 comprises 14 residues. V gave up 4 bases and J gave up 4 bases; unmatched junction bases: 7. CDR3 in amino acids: CASSDTGASTEAFF. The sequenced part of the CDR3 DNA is TGCGCCAGCAGCGATACAGGGGCCTCCACTGAA.

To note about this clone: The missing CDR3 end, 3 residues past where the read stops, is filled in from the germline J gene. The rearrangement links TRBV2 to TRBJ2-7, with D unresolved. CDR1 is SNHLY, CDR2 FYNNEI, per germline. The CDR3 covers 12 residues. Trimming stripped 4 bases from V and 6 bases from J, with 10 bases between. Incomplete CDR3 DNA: TGTGCCAGCAGTGCAACACCCTTCGAG. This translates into CASSATPFE. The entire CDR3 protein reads CASSATPFEQYF.

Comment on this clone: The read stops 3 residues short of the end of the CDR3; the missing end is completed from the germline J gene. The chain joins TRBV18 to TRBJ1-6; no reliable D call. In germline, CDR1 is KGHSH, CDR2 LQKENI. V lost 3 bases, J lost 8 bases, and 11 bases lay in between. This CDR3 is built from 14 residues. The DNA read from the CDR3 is TGTGCCAGCTCACCCCTGACCACAGATTCACCC. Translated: CASSPLTTDSP. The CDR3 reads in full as CASSPLTTDSPLHF.

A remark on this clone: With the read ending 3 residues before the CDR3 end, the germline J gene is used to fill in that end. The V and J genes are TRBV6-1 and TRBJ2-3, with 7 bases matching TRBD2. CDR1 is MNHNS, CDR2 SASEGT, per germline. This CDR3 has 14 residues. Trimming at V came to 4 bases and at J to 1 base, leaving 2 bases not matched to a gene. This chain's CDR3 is CASSAAGGTDTQYF. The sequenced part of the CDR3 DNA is TGTGCCAGCAGTGCGGCGGGGGGCACAGATACG.

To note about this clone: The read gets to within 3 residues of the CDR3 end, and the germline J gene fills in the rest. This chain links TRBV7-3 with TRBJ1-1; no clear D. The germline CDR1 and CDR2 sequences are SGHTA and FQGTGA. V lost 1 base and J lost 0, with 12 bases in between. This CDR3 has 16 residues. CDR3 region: CASSLSGLRVNTEAFF. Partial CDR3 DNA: TGTGCCAGCAGCTTAAGCGGGCTAAGAGTGAACACTGAA.

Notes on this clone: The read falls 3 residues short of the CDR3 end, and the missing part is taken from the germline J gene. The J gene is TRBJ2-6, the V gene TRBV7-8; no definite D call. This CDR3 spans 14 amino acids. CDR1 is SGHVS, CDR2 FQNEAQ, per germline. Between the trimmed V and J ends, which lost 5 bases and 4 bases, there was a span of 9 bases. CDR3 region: CASSPYLGANVLTF. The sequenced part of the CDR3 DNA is TGTGCCAGCAGCCCCTATTTGGGGGCCAACGTC.

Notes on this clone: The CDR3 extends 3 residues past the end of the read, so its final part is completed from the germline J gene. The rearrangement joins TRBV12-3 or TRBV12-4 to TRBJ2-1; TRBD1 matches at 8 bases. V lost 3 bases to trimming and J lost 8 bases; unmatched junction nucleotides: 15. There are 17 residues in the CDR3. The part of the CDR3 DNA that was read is TGTGCCAGCAGTTTTGTAATAGGGACAGGCAGCGGTGATGAG. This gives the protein CASSFVIGTGSGDE. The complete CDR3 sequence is CASSFVIGTGSGDEQFF.

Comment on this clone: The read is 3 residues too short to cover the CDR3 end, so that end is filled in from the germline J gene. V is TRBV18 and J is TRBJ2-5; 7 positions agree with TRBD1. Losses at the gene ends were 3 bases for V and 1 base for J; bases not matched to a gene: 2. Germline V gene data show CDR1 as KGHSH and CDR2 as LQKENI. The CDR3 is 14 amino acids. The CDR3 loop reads CASSPGQAQETQYF. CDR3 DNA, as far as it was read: TGTGCCAGCTCACCCGGACAGGCCCAAGAGACC.

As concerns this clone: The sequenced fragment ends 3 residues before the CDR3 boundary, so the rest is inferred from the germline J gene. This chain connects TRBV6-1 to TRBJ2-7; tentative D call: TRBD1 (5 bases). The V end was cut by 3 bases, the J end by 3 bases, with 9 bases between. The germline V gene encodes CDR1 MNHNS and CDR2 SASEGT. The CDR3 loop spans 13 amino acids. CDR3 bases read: TGTGCCAGCAGTGACAGGGTTTTCTACGAG. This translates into CASSDRVFYE. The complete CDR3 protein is CASSDRVFYEQYF.

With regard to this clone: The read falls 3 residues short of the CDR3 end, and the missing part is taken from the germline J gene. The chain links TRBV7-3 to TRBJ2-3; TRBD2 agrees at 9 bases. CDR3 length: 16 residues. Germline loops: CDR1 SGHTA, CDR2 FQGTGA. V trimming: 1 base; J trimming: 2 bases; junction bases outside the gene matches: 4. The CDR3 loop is CASSLIGGGATDTQYF. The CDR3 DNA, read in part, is TGTGCCAGCAGCTTAATAGGCGGGGGGGCCACAGATACG.

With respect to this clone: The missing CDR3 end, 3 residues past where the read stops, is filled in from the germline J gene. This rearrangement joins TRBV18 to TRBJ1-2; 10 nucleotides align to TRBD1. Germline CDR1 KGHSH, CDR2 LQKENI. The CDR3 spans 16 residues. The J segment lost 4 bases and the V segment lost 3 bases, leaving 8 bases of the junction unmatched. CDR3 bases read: TGTGCCAGCTCACCTCTGGACAGGGGGTCTGGCTATGGC. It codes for CASSPLDRGSGYG. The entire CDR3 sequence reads CASSPLDRGSGYGYTF.

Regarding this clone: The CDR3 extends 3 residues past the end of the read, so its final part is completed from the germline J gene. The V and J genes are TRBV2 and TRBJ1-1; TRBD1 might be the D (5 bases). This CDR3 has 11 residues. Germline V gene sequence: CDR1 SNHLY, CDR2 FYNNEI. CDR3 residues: CASMGGSEAFF. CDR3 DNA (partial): TGTGCCAGCATGGGGGGTAGTGAG. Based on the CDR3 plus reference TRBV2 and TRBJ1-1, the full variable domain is EPEVTQTPSHQVTQMGQEVILRCVPISNHLYFYWYRQILGQKVEFLVSFYNNEISEKSEIFDDQFSVERPDGSNFTLKIRSTKLEDSAMYFCASMGGSEAFFGQGTRLTVV.

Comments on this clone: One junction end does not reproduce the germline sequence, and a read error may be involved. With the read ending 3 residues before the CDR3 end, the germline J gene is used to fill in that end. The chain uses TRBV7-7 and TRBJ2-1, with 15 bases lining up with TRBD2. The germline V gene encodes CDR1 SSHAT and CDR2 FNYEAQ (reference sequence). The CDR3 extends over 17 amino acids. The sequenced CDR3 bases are TGTGCTAGCAGCCTAGGACTAGCGGGGGGGCAGGGCAATGAG. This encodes CASSLGLAGGQGNE. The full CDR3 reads CASSLGLAGGQGNEQFF.